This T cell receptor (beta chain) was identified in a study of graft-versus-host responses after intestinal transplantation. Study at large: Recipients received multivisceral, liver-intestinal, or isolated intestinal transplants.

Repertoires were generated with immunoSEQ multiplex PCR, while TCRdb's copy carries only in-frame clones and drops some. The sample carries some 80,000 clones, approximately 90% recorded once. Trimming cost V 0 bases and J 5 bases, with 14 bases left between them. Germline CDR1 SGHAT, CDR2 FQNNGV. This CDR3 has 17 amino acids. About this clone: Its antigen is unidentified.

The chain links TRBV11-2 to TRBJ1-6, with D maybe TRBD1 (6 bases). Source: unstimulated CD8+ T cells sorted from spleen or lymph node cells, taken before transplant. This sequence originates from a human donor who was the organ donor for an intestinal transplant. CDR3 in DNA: TGTGCCAGCAGCTTAGAGGGGGCAGGCCGAAATAATTCACCCCTCCACTTT. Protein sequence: CASSLEGAGRNNSPLHF. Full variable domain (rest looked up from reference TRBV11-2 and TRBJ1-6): EAGVAQSPRYKIIEKRQSVAFWCNPISGHATLYWYQQILGQGPKLLIQFQNNGVVDDSQLPKDRFSAERLKGVDSTLKIQPAKLEDSAVYLCASSLEGAGRNNSPLHFGNGTRLTVT.